Shown below are 21 T cell receptor beta chains from a single sample sequenced in a study of cytomegalovirus exposure and HLA in healthy donors. 13 Jbeta primers and 60 Vbeta primers were used for the PCR. This table comes from immunoSEQ multiplex PCR, and its TCRdb copy is limited to in-frame clones, with some not included. The table records approximately 200,000 clones, under 90% of them present only once. The sample was PBMCs. The source is a human donor in good health.

This clone was counted a single time. A read error may produce the germline difference seen at one junction end. V usage is TRBV7-9 and J usage is TRBJ2-7, with 7 bases aligning to TRBD2. The germline gives CDR1 SEHNR, CDR2 FQNEAQ (reference sequence). The CDR3 contains 13 residues. The CDR3, as DNA: TGTTCCAGCAGCTTAGGGAGGGAAGACGAGCAGTACTTC. Translation: CSSSLGREDEQYF.

This clone was seen a single time. The CDR3 DNA sequence: TGTGCCAGCAGTTTATCGATGGGACAGGGAGTATGGGATAACACCATATATTTT. Residues: CASSLSMGQGVWDNTIYF. The rearrangement links TRBV27 to TRBJ1-3; 9 nucleotides agree with TRBD1. The CDR3 runs 18 residues. Germline loops: CDR1 MNHEY, CDR2 SMNVEV (reference sequence). The trim removed 0 bases at V and 7 bases at J, leaving 13 bases unmatched.

A remark on this clone: Other DNA sequences from this sample encode an identical CDR3 as well. V usage is TRBV30 and J usage is TRBJ2-2; 14 bases are shared with TRBD2. Per germline, CDR1 GTSNPN and CDR2 SVGIG (reference sequence). The V segment lost 6 bases and the J segment 4 bases; nucleotides outside the gene matches: 7. The CDR3 spans 16 residues. In DNA, the CDR3 is TGTGCCTGTCGGGGACTAGCGGGAGTTACCACCGGGGAGCTGTTTTTT. Encoded protein: CACRGLAGVTTGELFF.

The rearrangement joins TRBV4-1 to TRBJ1-2, with D possibly being TRBD1 (5 bases). Between the trimmed V and J ends, which lost 1 base and 3 bases, there was a span of 12 bases. This CDR3 has 15 residues. Germline CDR1 MGHRA, CDR2 YSYEKL. The CDR3 DNA reads TGCGCCAGCAGCCAAGTGGGGCCCCGTGACTATGGCTACACCTTC. The encoded protein is CASSQVGPRDYGYTF.

The chain uses TRBV7-2 and TRBJ2-5; a possible D gene is TRBD2 (5 bases). Looked up from germline, CDR1 is SGHTA and CDR2 is FQGNSA. This CDR3 is 14 amino acids long. V lost 5 bases, J lost 4 bases, and 14 bases lay in between. CDR3: CASSRPGRGETQYF. The CDR3 DNA reads as TGTGCCAGCAGCCGGCCGGGGAGAGGAGAGACCCAGTACTTC.

A single count supports this clone. The chain has TRBV29-1 and TRBJ2-3; TRBD1 agrees at 8 bases. Germline V gives CDR1 SQVTM, CDR2 ANQGSEA. The V and J ends lost 5 bases and 2 bases, in that order; junction bases with no gene match: 6. This CDR3 is built from 14 residues. The CDR3 loop is CSVLGQVITDTQYF. CDR3 nucleotides: TGCAGCGTTTTGGGACAGGTCATCACAGATACGCAGTATTTT.

V is TRBV11-2 and J is TRBJ2-3; D is undetermined. Germline assignment: CDR1 SGHAT and CDR2 FQNNGV. V was cut by 1 base and J by 5 bases, with 7 bases left in between. The CDR3 has 13 residues. This chain's CDR3 is CASSLGSGDTQYF. The DNA for the CDR3 is TGTGCCAGCAGCTTAGGGAGTGGAGATACGCAGTATTTT.

J is TRBJ2-3 and V is TRBV29-1, with 8 positions matching TRBD1. The CDR3 spans 16 residues. Germline loops: CDR1 SQVTM, CDR2 ANQGSEA. V lost 2 bases to trimming and J lost 8 bases; unmatched junction nucleotides: 15. The CDR3 loop is CSVEQGAGHSSFTQYF. CDR3 bases: TGCAGCGTTGAACAGGGGGCGGGGCACTCATCTTTTACGCAGTATTTT.

V is TRBV7-9 and J is TRBJ2-1, with 8 bases matching TRBD2. Germline V gives CDR1 SEHNR, CDR2 FQNEAQ (reference sequence). The CDR3 sequence is 16 residues long. Trimming at V came to 3 bases and at J to 7 bases, leaving 11 bases not matched to a gene. The CDR3: CASSLITTSVENEQFF. Written as DNA, the CDR3 is TGTGCCAGCAGCTTGATTACGACTAGCGTAGAAAATGAGCAGTTCTTC. Filled out from reference TRBV7-9 and TRBJ2-1, the complete variable domain reads DTGVSQNPRHKITKRGQNVTFRCDPISEHNRLYWYRQTLGQGPEFLTYFQNEAQLEKSRLLSDRFSAERPKGSFSTLEIQRTEQGDSAMYLCASSLITTSVENEQFFGPGTRLTVL.

The V and J genes are TRBV30 and TRBJ2-2, with no clear D. V was pared by 6 bases and J by 2 bases, with 13 bases between. CDR1 GTSNPN and CDR2 SVGIG come from the germline V gene (reference sequence). The CDR3 totals 14 residues. This chain's CDR3 is CACSWQINTGELFF. The CDR3 region has the DNA TGTGCCTGCAGTTGGCAGATTAACACCGGGGAGCTGTTTTTT.

The chain couples TRBV2 to TRBJ2-3; TRBD2 matches at 9 bases. The V gene end was trimmed by 9 bases and the J gene end by 5 bases; junction bases not matched to a gene: 6. The germline gives CDR1 SNHLY, CDR2 FYNNEI. This CDR3 region has 13 residues. This CDR3 reads CASKREVEDTQYF. CDR3 coding DNA: TGTGCCAGTAAGCGGGAGGTGGAAGATACGCAGTATTTT. Together with reference TRBV2 and TRBJ2-3, the CDR3 gives the full variable domain: EPEVTQTPSHQVTQMGQEVILRCVPISNHLYFYWYRQILGQKVEFLVSFYNNEISEKSEIFDDQFSVERPDGSNFTLKIRSTKLEDSAMYFCASKREVEDTQYFGPGTRLTVL.

This chain joins TRBV28 and TRBJ2-7, with 10 bases aligning to TRBD2. Germline trimming cut 8 bases from V and 1 base from J; bases unmatched to any gene: 8. CDR1 and CDR2 from the germline V gene are MDHEN and SYDVKM. CDR3 length: 15 residues. CDR3 DNA: TGTGCCAGCCGAGCGGGAGGGGGCTATTCCTACGAGCAGTACTTC. Translating it yields CASRAGGGYSYEQYF.

The chain employs TRBV19 and TRBJ1-2; D remains unclear. There are 12 residues in the CDR3. Germline V gives CDR1 LNHDA, CDR2 SQIVND (reference sequence). V lost 4 bases, J lost 6 bases, and 9 bases lay in between. Here the CDR3 DNA reads TGTGCCAGTAGTACGGGAAGCGATGGCTACACCTTC. The encoded protein is CASSTGSDGYTF.

The chain links TRBV4-2 to TRBJ2-5; TRBD1 might be the D (6 bases). With 0 bases removed from V and 5 bases from J, the gap between germline ends came to 10 bases. The CDR3 is 14 amino acids. Per the germline V gene, CDR1 is LGHNA and CDR2 is YNFKEQ. CDR3 nucleotide sequence: TGTGCCAGCAGCCAAGAAAGACAGGTGGAGACCCAGTACTTC. Translating it yields CASSQERQVETQYF.

The chain joins TRBV7-3 to TRBJ2-3; D may be TRBD2 (6 bases). Germline V gene lookup returns CDR1 SGHTA and CDR2 FQGTGA. V shed 5 bases and J shed 3 bases, with 12 bases lying between them. This CDR3 contains 14 residues. CDR3 in DNA: TGTGCCAGCAGCCGGGGGTTGATGACAGATACGCAGTATTTT. Translation: CASSRGLMTDTQYF.

CDR3 residues: CASSSGQFPHSYEQYF. CDR3 bases: TGTGCCAGCAGCTCTGGACAGTTTCCCCACTCCTACGAGCAGTACTTC. This chain connects TRBV7-9 to TRBJ2-7; tentatively, D is TRBD1 (6 bases). The CDR3 sequence is 16 residues long. CDR1 is SEHNR and CDR2 is FQNEAQ in the germline V gene (reference sequence). V lost 4 bases, J lost 0 bases, and 16 bases lay in between.

V gene TRBV1 combines with J gene TRBJ2-5; whether TRBD1, the table's D call, matches the DNA was not checked. The J call is doubtful: the DNA matches TRBJ2-7 better. TRBV1 corresponds to a pseudogene. This CDR3 has 14 residues. CDR3 DNA: TGCACCAGCAGCGTCCGGGACAACTCCTACGAGCAGTACTTC. This gives the protein CTSSVRDNSYEQYF.

The chain links TRBV6-1 to TRBJ2-7; 7 nucleotides line up with TRBD2. V was clipped by 3 bases and J by 5 bases; unmatched bases: 16. The CDR3 loop spans 17 amino acids. Germline CDR1 and CDR2: MNHNS and SASEGT. The CDR3 spells CASSDVVLREPANEQYF. The CDR3, as DNA: TGTGCCAGCAGTGACGTGGTGTTGCGGGAGCCAGCCAACGAGCAGTACTTC.

The chain is built from TRBV5-6 and TRBJ2-3; 11 nucleotides agree with TRBD2. The CDR3 runs to 19 residues. In germline, CDR1 is SGHDT, CDR2 YYEEEE. Trimming took 0 bases from V and 1 from J; bases not matched to a gene: 10. CDR3 DNA sequence: TGTGCCAGCAGCTTGGAGGCCCTAGCGGGAGGTCCTGGCACAGATACGCAGTATTTT. Its protein is CASSLEALAGGPGTDTQYF.

V usage is TRBV10-3 and J usage is TRBJ1-2; 7 nucleotides align to TRBD1. CDR1 ENHRY and CDR2 SYGVKD come from the germline V gene. This CDR3 has 14 residues. V lost 4 bases and J lost 4; bases outside the gene matches: 6. CDR3 amino acids: CAISGGQTVYGYTF. Here the CDR3 DNA reads TGTGCCATCAGTGGGGGACAGACGGTCTATGGCTACACCTTC.

The chain employs TRBV6-1 and TRBJ2-1; D might be TRBD2 (6 bases). CDR3 length: 13 residues. Germline CDR1 reads MNHNS; CDR2 reads SASEGT. V lost 6 bases, J lost 8 bases, and 14 bases lay in between. CDR3 residues: CASSGRPADEQFF. The CDR3 DNA is TGTGCCAGCAGCGGGAGACCAGCAGATGAGCAGTTCTTC.